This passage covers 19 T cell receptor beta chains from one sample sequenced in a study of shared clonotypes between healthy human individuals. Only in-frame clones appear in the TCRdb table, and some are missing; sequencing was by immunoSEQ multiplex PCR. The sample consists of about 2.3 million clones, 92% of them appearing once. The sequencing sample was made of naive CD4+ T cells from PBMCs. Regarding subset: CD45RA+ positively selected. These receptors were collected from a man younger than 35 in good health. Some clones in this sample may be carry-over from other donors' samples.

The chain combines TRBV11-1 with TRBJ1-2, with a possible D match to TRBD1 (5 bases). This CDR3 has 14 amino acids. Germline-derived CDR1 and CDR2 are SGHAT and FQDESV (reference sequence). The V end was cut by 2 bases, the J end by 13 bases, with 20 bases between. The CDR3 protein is CASSLIYGGMGVTF. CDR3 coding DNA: TGTGCCAGCAGCTTAATCTATGGCGGTATGGGGGTCACCTTC.

CDR3 nucleotide sequence: TGTGCCAGCAGCTTTTCAGGGGGCAGCTACGAGCAGTACTTC. Its protein product is CASSFSGGSYEQYF. The chain uses TRBV7-9 and TRBJ2-7, with 8 bases lining up with TRBD1. Unmatched junction bases numbered 4, after V lost 3 bases and J lost 3 bases. CDR3 size: 14 residues. Per germline, CDR1 SEHNR and CDR2 FQNEAQ (reference sequence).

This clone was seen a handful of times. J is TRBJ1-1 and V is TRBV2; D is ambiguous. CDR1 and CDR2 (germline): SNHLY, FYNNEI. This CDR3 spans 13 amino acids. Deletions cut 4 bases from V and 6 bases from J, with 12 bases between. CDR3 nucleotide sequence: TGTGCCAGCAGTGGCGAGCACGGCGCTGAAGCTTTCTTT. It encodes CASSGEHGAEAFF.

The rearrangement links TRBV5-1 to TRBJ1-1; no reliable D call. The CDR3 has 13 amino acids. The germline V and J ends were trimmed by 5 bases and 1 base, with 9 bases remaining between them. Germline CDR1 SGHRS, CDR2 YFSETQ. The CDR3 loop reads CASRETGNTEAFF. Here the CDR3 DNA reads TGCGCCAGCAGAGAGACGGGGAACACTGAAGCTTTCTTT. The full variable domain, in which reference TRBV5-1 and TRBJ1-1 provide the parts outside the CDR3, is KAGVTQTPRYLIKTRGQQVTLSCSPISGHRSVSWYQQTPGQGLQFLFEYFSETQRNKGNFPGRFSGRQFSNSRSEMNVSTLELGDSALYLCASRETGNTEAFFGQGTRLTVV.

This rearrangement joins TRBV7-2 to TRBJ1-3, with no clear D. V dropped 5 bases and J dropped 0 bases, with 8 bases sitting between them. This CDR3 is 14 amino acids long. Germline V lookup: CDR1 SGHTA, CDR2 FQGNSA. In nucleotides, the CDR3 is TGTGCCAGCAGCCTCTCGTCCTCTGGAAACACCATATATTTT. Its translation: CASSLSSSGNTIYF.

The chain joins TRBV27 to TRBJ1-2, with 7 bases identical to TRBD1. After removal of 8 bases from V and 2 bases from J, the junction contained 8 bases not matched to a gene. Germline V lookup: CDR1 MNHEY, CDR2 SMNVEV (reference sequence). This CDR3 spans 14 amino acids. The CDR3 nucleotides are TGTGCCAGCCGCAGGGGGGCGGGAAACTATGGCTACACCTTC. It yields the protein CASRRGAGNYGYTF.

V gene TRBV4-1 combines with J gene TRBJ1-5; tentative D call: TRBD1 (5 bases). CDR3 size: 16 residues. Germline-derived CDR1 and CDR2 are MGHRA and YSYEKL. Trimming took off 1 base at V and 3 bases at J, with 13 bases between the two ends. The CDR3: CASSQAGHIINQPQHF. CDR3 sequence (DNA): TGCGCCAGCAGCCAAGCCGGACATATTATCAATCAGCCCCAGCATTTT.

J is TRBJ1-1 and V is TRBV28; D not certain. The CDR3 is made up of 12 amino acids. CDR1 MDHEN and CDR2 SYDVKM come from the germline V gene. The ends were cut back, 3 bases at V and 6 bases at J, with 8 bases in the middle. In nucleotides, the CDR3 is TGTGCCAGCAGTTTGAGTCGGGCTGAAGCTTTCTTT. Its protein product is CASSLSRAEAFF.

The CDR3 region is CASSVGGGPSSGANVLTF. The DNA of the CDR3 is TGCGCCAGCAGCGTGGGAGGGGGCCCCTCTTCTGGGGCCAACGTCCTGACTTTC. J is TRBJ2-6 and V is TRBV5-1; D might be TRBD1 or TRBD2, each matching 7 bases. CDR1 and CDR2 (germline): SGHRS, YFSETQ. The ends were cut back, 4 bases at V and 1 base at J, with 18 bases in the middle. The CDR3 runs to 18 residues.

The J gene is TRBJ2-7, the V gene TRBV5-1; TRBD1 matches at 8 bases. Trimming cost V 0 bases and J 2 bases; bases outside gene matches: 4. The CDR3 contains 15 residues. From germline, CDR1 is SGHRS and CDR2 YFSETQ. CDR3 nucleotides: TGCGCCAGCAGCTTGGTGGGACAGGAGACCTACGAGCAGTACTTC. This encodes CASSLVGQETYEQYF.

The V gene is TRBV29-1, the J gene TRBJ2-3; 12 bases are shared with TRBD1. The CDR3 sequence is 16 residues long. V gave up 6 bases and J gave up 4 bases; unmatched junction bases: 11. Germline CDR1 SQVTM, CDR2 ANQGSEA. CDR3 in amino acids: CSVAGTGGNLADTQYF. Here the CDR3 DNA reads TGCAGCGTCGCCGGGACAGGGGGCAATCTGGCAGATACGCAGTATTTT.

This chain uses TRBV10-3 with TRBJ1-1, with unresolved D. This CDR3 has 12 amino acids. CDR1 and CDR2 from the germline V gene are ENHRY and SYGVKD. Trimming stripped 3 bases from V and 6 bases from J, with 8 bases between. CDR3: CAISEAVSEAFF. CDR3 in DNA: TGTGCCATCAGTGAAGCAGTTTCTGAAGCTTTCTTT.

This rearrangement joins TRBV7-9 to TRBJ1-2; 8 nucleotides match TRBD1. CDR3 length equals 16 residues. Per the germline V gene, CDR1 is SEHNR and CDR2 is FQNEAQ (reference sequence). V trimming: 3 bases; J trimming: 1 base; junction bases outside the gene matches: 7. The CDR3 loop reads CASSLDRDSNNYGYTF. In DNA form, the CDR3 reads TGTGCCAGCAGCTTGGACAGGGACAGTAATAACTATGGCTACACCTTC.

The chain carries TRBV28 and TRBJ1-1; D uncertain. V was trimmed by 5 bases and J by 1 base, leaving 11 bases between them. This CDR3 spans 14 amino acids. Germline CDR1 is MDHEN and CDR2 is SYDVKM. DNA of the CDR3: TGTGCCAGCAGTCTACAGAGATCGAACACTGAAGCTTTCTTT. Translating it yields CASSLQRSNTEAFF.

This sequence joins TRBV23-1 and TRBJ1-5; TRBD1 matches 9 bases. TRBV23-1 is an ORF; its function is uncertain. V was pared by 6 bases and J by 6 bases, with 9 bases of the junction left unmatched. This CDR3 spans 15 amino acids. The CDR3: CASSSRDRASQPQHF. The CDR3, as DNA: TGCGCCAGCAGCTCCCGGGACAGGGCGTCTCAGCCCCAGCATTTT.

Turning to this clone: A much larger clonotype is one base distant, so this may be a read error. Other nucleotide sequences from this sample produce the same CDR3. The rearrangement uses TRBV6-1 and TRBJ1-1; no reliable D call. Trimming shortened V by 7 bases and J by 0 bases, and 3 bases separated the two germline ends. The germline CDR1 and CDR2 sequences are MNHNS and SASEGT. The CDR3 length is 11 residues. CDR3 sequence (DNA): TGTGCCAGCATTTTGAACACTGAAGCTTTCTTT. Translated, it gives CASILNTEAFF.

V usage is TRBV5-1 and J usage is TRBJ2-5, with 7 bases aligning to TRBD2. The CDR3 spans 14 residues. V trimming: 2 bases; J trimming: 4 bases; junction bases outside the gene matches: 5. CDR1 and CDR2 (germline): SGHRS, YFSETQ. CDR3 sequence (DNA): TGCGCCAGCAGCTTACTTAGCGGGTTAGAGACCCAGTACTTC. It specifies CASSLLSGLETQYF.

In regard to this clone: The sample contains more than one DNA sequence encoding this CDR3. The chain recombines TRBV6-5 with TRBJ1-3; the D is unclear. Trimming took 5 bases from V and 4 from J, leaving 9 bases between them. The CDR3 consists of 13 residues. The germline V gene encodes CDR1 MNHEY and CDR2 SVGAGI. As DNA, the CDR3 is TGTGCCAGCAGTCTACCCGGGGGAAACACCATATATTTT. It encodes CASSLPGGNTIYF.

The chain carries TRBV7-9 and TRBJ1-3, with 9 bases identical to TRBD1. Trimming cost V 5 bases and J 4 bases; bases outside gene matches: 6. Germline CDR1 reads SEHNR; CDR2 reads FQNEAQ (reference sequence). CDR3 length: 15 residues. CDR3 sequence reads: CASSLGQGNGNTIYF. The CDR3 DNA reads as TGTGCCAGCAGCCTCGGACAGGGGAACGGAAACACCATATATTTT.